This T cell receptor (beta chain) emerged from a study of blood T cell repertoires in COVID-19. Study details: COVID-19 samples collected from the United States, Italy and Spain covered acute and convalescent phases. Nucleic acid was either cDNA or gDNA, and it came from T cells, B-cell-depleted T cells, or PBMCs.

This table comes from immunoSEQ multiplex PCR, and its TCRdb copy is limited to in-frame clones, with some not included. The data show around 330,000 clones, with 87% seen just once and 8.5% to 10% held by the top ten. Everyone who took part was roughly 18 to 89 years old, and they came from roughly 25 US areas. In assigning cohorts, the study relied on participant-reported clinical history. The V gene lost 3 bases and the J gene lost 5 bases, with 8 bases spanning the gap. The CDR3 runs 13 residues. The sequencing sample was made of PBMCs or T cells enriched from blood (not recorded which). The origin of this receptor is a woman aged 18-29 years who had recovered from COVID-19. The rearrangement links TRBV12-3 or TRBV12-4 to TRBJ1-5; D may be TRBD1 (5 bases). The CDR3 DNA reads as TGTGCCAGCAGTTTCGAACAGGATCAGCCCCAGCATTTT. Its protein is CASSFEQDQPQHF.